The 27 T cell receptor beta chains given below trace back to one sample, sequenced in a study of radiotherapy plus CTLA-4 blockade in lung cancer. Repertoires were generated with immunoSEQ multiplex PCR, while TCRdb's copy carries only in-frame clones and drops some. The table records tens of thousands of clones, approximately 85% of them present only once. Sequencing was performed on peripheral blood, taken from a patient treated with radiotherapy plus ipilimumab. The receptor source for this set is a human donor with non-small cell lung cancer whose response to radiotherapy plus ipilimumab could not be evaluated.

This clone occurred once. V usage is TRBV6-1 and J usage is TRBJ1-2; D is unclear. Germline V gene sequence: CDR1 MNHNS, CDR2 SASEGT. The CDR3 contains 12 residues. Trimming took off 8 bases at V and 4 bases at J, with 11 bases between the two ends. CDR3 protein: CASSGRGYGYTF. The CDR3, as DNA: TGTGCCAGCTCAGGTCGGGGCTATGGCTACACCTTC.

This clone was counted once. The chain is built from TRBV9 and TRBJ2-1, with 13 bases matching TRBD2. The germline gives CDR1 SGDLS, CDR2 YYNGEE. J lost 7 bases, V lost 4 bases, and 5 bases had no gene match. This CDR3 is 15 amino acids long. The CDR3: CASSPGTSGINEQFF. Written as DNA, the CDR3 is TGTGCCAGCAGCCCGGGGACTAGCGGGATAAATGAGCAGTTCTTC.

The chain has TRBV6-5 and TRBJ1-1, with a tentative D call TRBD1 (6 bases). Germline V gene lookup returns CDR1 MNHEY and CDR2 SVGAGI. V lost 6 bases and J lost 3, with 11 bases in between. The length of the CDR3 is 13 residues. The CDR3 DNA reads as TGTGCCAGCAGCAGGGGAATTGACACTGAAGCTTTCTTT. As protein: CASSRGIDTEAFF.

J is TRBJ1-2 and V is TRBV18; TRBD1 matches 7 bases. This CDR3 has 15 amino acids. Germline values: CDR1 KGHSH, CDR2 LQKENI. V trimming: 0 bases; J trimming: 8 bases; junction bases outside the gene matches: 9. The CDR3 here is CASSPPTGTAMGYTF. DNA for the CDR3: TGTGCCAGCTCACCACCGACAGGGACGGCTATGGGCTACACCTTC.

The chain joins TRBV5-1 to TRBJ2-1; D may be TRBD1 (5 bases). Germline assignment: CDR1 SGHRS and CDR2 YFSETQ. Between the trimmed V and J ends, which lost 8 bases and 4 bases, there was a span of 13 bases. The CDR3 loop spans 13 amino acids. The CDR3 loop is CASGETDYNEQFF. The CDR3 bases are TGCGCCAGTGGTGAGACAGATTACAATGAGCAGTTCTTC.

The chain combines TRBV7-2 with TRBJ1-5, with 8 bases lining up with TRBD1. The CDR3 extends over 15 amino acids. Looked up from germline, CDR1 is SGHTA and CDR2 is FQGNSA. V lost 2 bases and J lost 3; bases outside the gene matches: 3. CDR3 sequence (DNA): TGTGCCAGCAGCTTACGACAGGGGACCAATCAGCCCCAGCATTTT. It is translated as CASSLRQGTNQPQHF.

V usage is TRBV11-3 and J usage is TRBJ2-1; 8 nucleotides agree with TRBD2. Looked up from germline, CDR1 is SGHNT and CDR2 is YENEEA. The length of the CDR3 is 15 residues. V lost 5 bases, J lost 3 bases, and 6 bases stayed unmatched. The CDR3 DNA is TGTGCCAGCAGCCAGCGTAGCGGGAACTACAATGAGCAGTTCTTC. It yields the protein CASSQRSGNYNEQFF.

The chain is built from TRBV9 and TRBJ1-1; the D is unclear. Between the trimmed V and J ends, which lost 3 bases and 3 bases, there was a span of 15 bases. Germline V lookup: CDR1 SGDLS, CDR2 YYNGEE. The CDR3 contains 15 residues. Written as DNA, the CDR3 is TGTGCCAGCAGCGCCGGACTCCCACATGACACTGAAGCTTTCTTT. This codes for CASSAGLPHDTEAFF.

The chain has TRBV5-1 and TRBJ2-2; TRBD2 aligns across 11 bases. This CDR3 has 16 residues. The J segment lost 5 bases and the V segment lost 4 bases, leaving 7 bases of the junction unmatched. Germline V gene data show CDR1 as SGHRS and CDR2 as YFSETQ. DNA of the CDR3: TGCGCCAGCAGCGCTGCTAGCGGGAGGAGGACCGGGGAGCTGTTTTTT. Translated: CASSAASGRRTGELFF.

The V gene is TRBV25-1, the J gene TRBJ1-1; D might be TRBD1 (6 bases). CDR1 and CDR2 (germline): MGHDK, SYGVNS. CDR3 length equals 14 residues. The V and J ends lost 5 bases and 6 bases respectively, with 16 bases between them. The CDR3 coding sequence is TGTGCCAGCAGTATCACAGGGCTCCACGCTGAAGCTTTCTTT. This gives the protein CASSITGLHAEAFF.

V and J are TRBV28 and TRBJ2-5, with D possibly being TRBD1 (5 bases). CDR3 length: 14 amino acids. Trimming took off 0 bases at V and 5 bases at J, with 10 bases between the two ends. The germline V gene encodes CDR1 MDHEN and CDR2 SYDVKM. The CDR3 region has the DNA TGTGCCAGCAGTTTATGGACAGTCGGGGAGACCCAGTACTTC. Translation gives CASSLWTVGETQYF.

The chain couples TRBV29-1 to TRBJ2-7; D unresolved. V was pared by 0 bases and J by 2 bases, with 11 bases between. In germline, CDR1 is SQVTM, CDR2 ANQGSEA. The CDR3 is 14 residues long. In DNA form, the CDR3 reads TGCAGCGTTGAAGATCCACTATCCGCCTACGAGCAGTACTTC. Its translation: CSVEDPLSAYEQYF.

Sample share makes this clone medium-sized. Within the sample, other DNA sequences also encode this same CDR3. The chain couples TRBV5-1 to TRBJ1-5; D is unclear. The V end was cut by 0 bases, the J end by 6 bases, with 7 bases between. The CDR3 extends over 13 amino acids. The germline V gene encodes CDR1 SGHRS and CDR2 YFSETQ. This chain's CDR3 is CASSLAEGQPQHF. Written as DNA, the CDR3 is TGCGCCAGCAGCTTGGCCGAGGGTCAGCCCCAGCATTTT.

For this clone: One end of the junction varies from germline; a read error may be responsible. V is TRBV2 and J is TRBJ1-1, with 7 bases matching TRBD1. The CDR3 is 10 amino acids. Germline V gene data show CDR1 as SNHLY and CDR2 as FYNNEI. The CDR3: CASSGRDSIF. DNA for the CDR3: TGTGCCAGCAGTGGTCGGGACAGTATCTTT.

This clone has just one count. The gene calls are TRBV6-1 and TRBJ2-1; 12 bases fit TRBD2. Germline V gene data show CDR1 as MNHNS and CDR2 as SASEGT. After removal of 0 bases from V and 4 bases from J, the junction contained 4 bases not matched to a gene. There are 17 residues in the CDR3. The CDR3 loop reads CASSEAPGLAGYNEQFF. CDR3 coding DNA: TGTGCCAGCAGTGAAGCGCCCGGACTAGCGGGGTACAATGAGCAGTTCTTC.

The rearrangement joins TRBV6-1 to TRBJ1-3; possible D gene TRBD1, 5 bases. Germline-derived CDR1 and CDR2 are MNHNS and SASEGT. This CDR3 has 16 residues. Trimming pared 2 bases from V and 2 bases from J, leaving 13 bases between. CDR3 bases: TGTGCCAGCAGTGAAATGTGGCAGGGCCCTGGAAACACCATATATTTT. Translating it yields CASSEMWQGPGNTIYF.

The V and J genes are TRBV9 and TRBJ1-2; D is unresolved. V shed 0 bases and J shed 5 bases, with 11 bases lying between them. The CDR3 sequence is 14 residues long. Germline V lookup: CDR1 SGDLS, CDR2 YYNGEE. CDR3 nucleotides: TGTGCCAGCAGCGTAGTCGAACAGACGTATGGCTACACCTTC. Protein product: CASSVVEQTYGYTF.

The chain combines TRBV15 with TRBJ2-3; the D gene is possibly TRBD1 (5 bases). V was clipped by 5 bases and J by 5 bases, with 5 bases between them. CDR1 is LNHNV, CDR2 YYDKDF, per germline (reference sequence). CDR3 length: 11 residues. CDR3 nucleotide sequence: TGTGCCACCAGCCAGGGAGATACGCAGTATTTT. It encodes CATSQGDTQYF. The full variable domain, its missing parts supplied by reference TRBV15 and TRBJ2-3, is DAMVIQNPRYQVTQFGKPVTLSCSQTLNHNVMYWYQQKSSQAPKLLFHYYDKDFNNEADTPDNFQSRRPNTSFCFLDIRSPGLGDTAMYLCATSQGDTQYFGPGTRLTVL.

This chain connects TRBV7-3 to TRBJ1-4, with D maybe TRBD1 (6 bases). The germline gives CDR1 SGHTA, CDR2 FQGTGA. Trimming removed 2 bases from V and 6 bases from J, with 10 bases in between. CDR3 size: 14 residues. The CDR3 here is CASSLSGADEKLFF. For the CDR3, the DNA is TGTGCCAGCAGCTTATCAGGGGCCGATGAAAAACTGTTTTTT.

This chain joins TRBV7-8 and TRBJ1-4; 10 bases agree with TRBD1. CDR1 is SGHVS, CDR2 FQNEAQ, per germline. The CDR3 has 15 amino acids. V gave up 6 bases and J gave up 5 bases; unmatched junction bases: 6. CDR3 loop: CASRETGGENEKLFF. The CDR3, as DNA: TGTGCCAGCAGGGAGACAGGGGGCGAGAATGAAAAACTGTTTTTT.

The chain joins TRBV7-9 to TRBJ2-7; D might be TRBD1 (7 bases). Trimming pared 5 bases from V and 4 bases from J, leaving 9 bases between. Germline V gene data show CDR1 as SEHNR and CDR2 as FQNEAQ (reference sequence). CDR3 length: 12 amino acids. Written as DNA, the CDR3 is TGTGCCAGCAGCCCAGGGGGGTACGAGCAGTACTTC. It translates to CASSPGGYEQYF.

The rearrangement joins TRBV5-1 to TRBJ2-7; TRBD2 matches 7 bases. Germline-derived CDR1 and CDR2 are SGHRS and YFSETQ. The CDR3 is made up of 14 amino acids. Trimming cost V 5 bases and J 4 bases; bases outside gene matches: 9. DNA of the CDR3: TGCGCCAGCAGTCCAAGCGGGAATACTTACGAGCAGTACTTC. This codes for CASSPSGNTYEQYF.

CDR3 sequence (DNA): TGTGCCACCGTGATGCCGGGAATCCTGAACACCGGGGAGCTGTTTTTT. Translating it yields CATVMPGILNTGELFF. The genes are TRBV15 and TRBJ2-2, with TRBD2 as a possible D gene (5 bases). Germline assignment: CDR1 LNHNV and CDR2 YYDKDF (reference sequence). Trimming left V 8 bases short and J 1 base short, with 17 bases between. This CDR3 comprises 16 residues.

J is TRBJ1-3 and V is TRBV4-2; no definite D call. V was clipped by 0 bases and J by 3 bases, with 6 bases between them. The CDR3 runs to 14 residues. Germline lookup yields CDR1 LGHNA and CDR2 YNFKEQ. For the CDR3, the DNA is TGTGCCAGCAGCCAAGATCTCTATGGAAACACCATATATTTT. This translates into CASSQDLYGNTIYF.

The rearrangement links TRBV7-9 to TRBJ2-7; 9 bases align to TRBD1. The V gene end was trimmed by 4 bases and the J gene end by 6 bases; junction bases not matched to a gene: 10. Germline CDR1 reads SEHNR; CDR2 reads FQNEAQ (reference sequence). The CDR3 runs 15 residues. CDR3 sequence (DNA): TGTGCCAGCAGCTCATGGGACAGGGAGTCGGGCGAGCAGTACTTC. The encoded protein is CASSSWDRESGEQYF.

CDR3 residues: CASSFSGHTYEQYF. DNA for the CDR3: TGTGCCAGCAGCTTCTCCGGACACACGTACGAGCAGTACTTC. J is TRBJ2-7 and V is TRBV7-2; TRBD1 is a possible D gene (5 bases). The CDR3 contains 14 residues. Looked up from germline, CDR1 is SGHTA and CDR2 is FQGNSA. Trimming took off 3 bases at V and 4 bases at J, with 13 bases between the two ends.

The chain links TRBV11-2 to TRBJ2-1; 10 nucleotides line up with TRBD2. The CDR3 extends over 17 amino acids. The V and J ends lost 5 bases and 4 bases, in that order; junction bases with no gene match: 11. Germline CDR1 is SGHAT and CDR2 is FQNNGV. The CDR3 reads CASSPTSGLLLYNEQFF. CDR3 sequence (DNA): TGTGCCAGCAGCCCGACTAGCGGGCTTCTTCTTTACAATGAGCAGTTCTTC.